These T cell receptor beta chains were read from a single sample in a study of identical twins. TCRdb independently ran MiXCR on the 5' RACE reads; one entry per CDR3 protein. The repertoire has about 1.7 million distinct CDR3 sequences, around 33% of them found once; the top ten carry approximately 0.25%. Sequenced input: cord blood. The source of these receptors is a newborn girl in good health. Each CDR3 is given with its conserved first and last residue. The order of the fields is D gene, J gene, clone size, V gene, CDR3 protein, CDR3 DNA. The D gene is left open where the match is weak. For some rows the clone size is stated as once, few or many, or as a class when expanded; others skip it.

NA TRBJ2-5 NA TRBV6-1 CTSSTRPGETQYF TGTACCAGCAGTACCCGACCGGGGGAGACCCAGTACTTC
NA TRBJ1-4 NA TRBV12-3/TRBV12-4 CASSLLRSGFNEKLFF TGTGCCAGCAGTTTACTCCGTTCAGGTTTTAATGAAAAACTGTTTTTT
NA TRBJ1-2 NA TRBV7-9 CASSWTVSYGYTF TGTGCCAGCAGCTGGACAGTTTCCTATGGCTACACCTTC
NA TRBJ1-3 NA TRBV5-4 CASSLDATSSGNTIYF TGTGCCAGCAGCTTGGATGCTACATCCAGCGGGAACACCATATATTTT
NA TRBJ2-7 NA TRBV20-1 CSARASPYEQYF TGCAGTGCTAGAGCCTCCCCCTACGAGCAGTACTTC
NA TRBJ1-2 many TRBV29-1 CSVPDSLYGYTF TGCAGCGTTCCGGACAGTCTCTATGGCTACACCTTC
NA TRBJ2-4 NA TRBV12-3/TRBV12-4 CASSRRVVMAKNIQYF TGTGCCAGCAGTCGTCGTGTGGTCATGGCCAAAAACATTCAGTACTTC
TRBD2 TRBJ2-3 few TRBV9 CASSPSTSGSMAQYF TGTGCCAGCAGCCCTTCGACTAGCGGGAGTATGGCGCAGTATTTT
NA TRBJ2-1 few TRBV4-2 CASSQPDSRYNEQFF TGTGCCAGCAGCCAACCGGACAGCCGATACAATGAGCAGTTCTTC
NA TRBJ2-5 NA TRBV7-9 CASSLAERFWDEQYF TGTGCCAGCAGCTTAGCGGAGCGGTTTTGGGATGAGCAGTACTTC
NA TRBJ1-2 NA TRBV24-1 CATSDSAANHGYTF TGTGCCACCAGTGATTCGGCAGCTAACCATGGCTACACCTTC
TRBD1 TRBJ1-2 NA TRBV12-3/TRBV12-4 CASSFGQVTIYGYTF TGTGCCAGCAGTTTCGGACAGGTTACTATCTATGGCTACACCTTC
TRBD1 TRBJ1-2 NA TRBV7-9 CASSFYTNRGHKTPNYGYTF TGTGCCAGCAGCTTCTACACGAACAGGGGACACAAAACCCCTAACTATGGCTACACCTTC
TRBD1 TRBJ2-1 once TRBV20-1 CSARVGQGVGNEQFF TGCAGTGCTAGAGTGGGACAGGGAGTCGGCAATGAGCAGTTCTTC
NA TRBJ1-3 once TRBV7-6 CASSRRVGNTIYF TGTGCCAGCAGCCGCAGGGTTGGAAACACCATATATTTT
NA TRBJ2-5 NA TRBV5-1 CASKPVTQYF TGCGCCAGCAAACCTGTCACCCAGTACTTC
TRBD1 TRBJ2-7 few TRBV28 CASSLQGTLTYEQYF TGTGCCAGCAGCCTACAGGGGACACTGACCTACGAGCAGTACTTC
TRBD1 TRBJ1-1 NA TRBV7-2 CASSRDRWNTEAFF TGTGCCAGCAGCCGGGACAGATGGAACACTGAAGCTTTCTTT
NA TRBJ2-3 many TRBV10-3 CAISEARLSTDTQYF TGTGCCATCAGTGAAGCCCGGCTTAGCACAGATACGCAGTATTTT
TRBD2 TRBJ2-5 few TRBV9 CASSLGAGTHEEQYF TGTGCCAGCAGCCTCGGAGCGGGGACTCATGAAGAGCAGTACTTC
NA TRBJ2-3 few TRBV4-2 CASSRDWDYTDTQYF TGTGCCAGCTCCCGGGACTGGGATTACACAGATACGCAGTATTTT
NA TRBJ2-3 NA TRBV6-1 CASKDGGPPDTQYF TGTGCCAGCAAGGACGGGGGGCCCCCAGATACGCAGTATTTT
TRBD2 TRBJ2-3 NA TRBV20-1 CSAPGLAGPSTDTQYF TGCAGTGCCCCCGGACTAGCGGGACCTAGCACAGATACGCAGTATTTT
TRBD2 TRBJ2-7 NA TRBV28 CASSPIQAGGGREQYF TGTGCCAGCAGTCCCATTCAGGCGGGAGGGGGGCGCGAGCAGTACTTC
TRBD1 TRBJ1-2 NA TRBV6-5 CASSFLDRDGYTF TGTGCCAGCAGTTTTTTGGACAGGGATGGCTACACCTTC
TRBD1 TRBJ1-6 few TRBV5-6 CASSGGQAPNSPLHF TGTGCCAGCAGCGGGGGACAGGCTCCTAATTCACCCCTCCACTTT
NA TRBJ1-4 NA TRBV9 CASSPRLNSNEKLLF TGTGCCAGCAGCCCCCGACTGAATTCTAATGAAAAACTGTTATTT
NA TRBJ2-7 NA TRBV11-2 CASSLDLVLNEQYF TGTGCCAGCAGCTTAGATTTAGTCTTGAATGAGCAGTACTTC